Below, 12 T cell receptor beta chains from the same sample are listed, as sequenced in a study of T cells in Graves' hyperthyroidism and ophthalmopathy. Amplified TCR beta CDR3 regions derived from RNA transcripts. HTBI primers were used for first-round RT-PCR of the TCR CDR3. One entry per CDR3 protein results from TCRdb running MiXCR on the multiplex PCR reads. This sample has more than 500,000 distinct CDR3 sequences, with 40% to 55% found just once. Sequences were obtained from peripheral blood or thyroid tissue (not recorded which). Receptors originate from an adult woman with Graves' disease, either hyperthyroidism or ophthalmopathy (not recorded which).

There are many counts of this clonotype. The genes are TRBV10-3 and TRBJ1-1; D might be TRBD1 (5 bases). The V gene's germline CDR1 is ENHRY and CDR2 SYGVKD. This CDR3 is 16 amino acids long. Trimming removed 5 bases from V and 4 bases from J, with 20 bases in between. CDR3 sequence (DNA): TGTGCCATCAGTCCAAATACAGGTTCGGATATCACTGAAGCTTTCTTT. Protein product: CAISPNTGSDITEAFF.

The chain carries TRBV7-9 and TRBJ1-5; D is uncertain. Trimming left V 1 base short and J 3 bases short, with 7 bases between. The CDR3 loop spans 14 amino acids. The V gene's germline CDR1 is SEHNR and CDR2 FQNEAQ (reference sequence). In nucleotides, the CDR3 is TGTGCCAGCAGCTTAGGACTGACCAATCAGCCCCAGCATTTT. This translates into CASSLGLTNQPQHF.

This clonotype has at least ten counts. V gene TRBV6-5 combines with J gene TRBJ1-3; D may be TRBD1 (6 bases). Trimming removed 2 bases at V and 2 bases at J, with 7 bases between. This CDR3 contains 14 residues. Germline V CDR1 and CDR2: MNHEY, SVGAGI. CDR3 DNA sequence: TGTGCCAGCAGTTACGGGGGCACTGGAAACACCATATATTTT. Its translation is CASSYGGTGNTIYF.

Ten or more counts support this clonotype. The gene calls are TRBV7-8 and TRBJ1-1; 10 bases align to TRBD1. J was trimmed by 5 bases and V by 2 bases; bases with no gene match: 8. This CDR3 is 16 amino acids long. CDR1 and CDR2 (germline): SGHVS, FQNEAQ. CDR3 coding DNA: TGTGCCAGCAGCTTATTGGGACAGGGGTTTCAAACTGAAGCTTTCTTT. This translates into CASSLLGQGFQTEAFF.

This rearrangement joins TRBV13 to TRBJ2-5, with 7 nucleotides matching TRBD1. Germline assignment: CDR1 PRHDT and CDR2 FYEKMQ (reference sequence). V lost 4 bases to trimming and J lost 1 base; unmatched junction nucleotides: 6. The CDR3 loop spans 15 amino acids. The CDR3 nucleotides read TGTGCCAGCAGCTCCCGGGACAGAACCCAAGAGACCCAGTACTTC. This sequence encodes CASSSRDRTQETQYF.

On this clonotype itself: With a much larger clone just one base away, this may be a read error. The CDR3 DNA sequence: TGCGCCAGCAGACGACGACCTAGCGGGAGGGTAGACACCGGGGAGCTGTTTTTT. Protein product: CASRRRPSGRVDTGELFF. The chain uses TRBV5-1 and TRBJ2-2, with TRBD2 matching 12 bases. CDR3 size: 18 residues. Germline CDR1 SGHRS, CDR2 YFSETQ. The V gene end was trimmed by 5 bases and the J gene end by 3 bases; junction bases not matched to a gene: 11.

With respect to this clonotype: Sequence at one end of the junction differs from germline and may be a read error. The chain has TRBV6-2 or TRBV6-3 and TRBJ2-2; D may be TRBD2 (6 bases). CDR1 MNHEY and CDR2 SVGEGT come from the germline V gene. CDR3 length: 15 residues. The CDR3 here is CAGSRTSGVTGELFF. DNA for the CDR3: TGTGCCGGCAGTCGTACTTCGGGGGTCACCGGGGAGCTGTTTTTT.

This chain uses TRBV15 with TRBJ1-5, with TRBD1 identical over 9 bases. The germline V gene has CDR1 LNHNV and CDR2 YYDKDF (reference sequence). Trimming took 0 bases from V and 7 from J; bases not matched to a gene: 10. This CDR3 is built from 17 residues. As DNA, the CDR3 is TGTGCCACCAGCAGAGATCGTCGGGACAGGGCTAGCCAGCCCCAGCATTTT. This encodes CATSRDRRDRASQPQHF.

The chain carries TRBV7-9 and TRBJ2-3, with unresolved D. The germline V gene has CDR1 SEHNR and CDR2 FQNEAQ (reference sequence). CDR3 size: 14 residues. The ends were cut back, 4 bases at V and 4 bases at J, with 12 bases in the middle. The CDR3 bases are TGTGCCAGCAGCTCGATCGGCGGTTCAGATACGCAGTATTTT. Translating it yields CASSSIGGSDTQYF.

A note on this clonotype: A read error may account for a junction end that differs from germline. The chain has TRBV10-3 and TRBJ1-2; 11 bases align to TRBD1. CDR3 length: 14 residues. The germline gives CDR1 ENHRY, CDR2 SYGVKD. The CDR3 DNA sequence: TGTGCCAGCAGTTACGGACAGGGGGCGAATGGCTACACCTTC. This translates into CASSYGQGANGYTF.

This clonotype was recorded at least ten times. The chain uses TRBV4-1 and TRBJ1-2; TRBD1 matches 8 bases. CDR1 and CDR2 from the germline V gene are MGHRA and YSYEKL. V dropped 4 bases and J dropped 8; count of bases not matched to a gene: 9. CDR3 length: 14 amino acids. Written as DNA, the CDR3 is TGCGCCAGCAGCCCCCTCAGGACAGGGAGGGGCTACACCTTC. Protein sequence: CASSPLRTGRGYTF.

This clonotype was recorded at least ten times. This chain joins TRBV7-6 and TRBJ1-2; D is possibly TRBD1 (5 bases). Germline V gives CDR1 SGHVS, CDR2 FNYEAQ. This CDR3 is built from 14 residues. Trimming removed 1 base from V and 8 bases from J, with 14 bases in between. Written as DNA, the CDR3 is TGTGCCAGCAGCTTAGGAGGAGGAGAGGGGGGCTACACCTTC. The encoded protein is CASSLGGGEGGYTF.